This T cell receptor (beta chain) came from a study of blood T cell repertoires in COVID-19. Study-level information: The study drew acute and convalescent COVID-19 samples from the United States, Italy and Spain. T cells, B-cell-depleted T cells, or PBMCs supplied cDNA or gDNA.

This clone turned up a few times. In the original workflow: Cell counts per sample came from amplifying reference gene primers. The table came from immunoSEQ multiplex PCR; TCRdb's copy has only in-frame clones and leaves some out. The V and J calls and the clone size are those of that table, but D and trimming were determined from the DNA. The sample holds under 300,000 clones; approximately 90% are singletons and the top ten take around 3%. Looked up from germline, CDR1 is LGHNA and CDR2 is YNFKEQ. The CDR3 sequence is 16 residues long. The J segment lost 4 bases and the V segment lost 0 bases, leaving 3 bases of the junction unmatched.

This sequence joins TRBV4-2 and TRBJ2-2, with 9 nucleotides matching TRBD2. The source material was peripheral blood. The source of this sequence is a woman younger than 45 with active or convalescent COVID-19. Written as DNA, the CDR3 is TGTGCCAGCAGCCAAGAAACAGCGGGGGGCACCGGGGAGCTGTTTTTT. Amino acid sequence: CASSQETAGGTGELFF.